These T cell receptor beta chains were read from a single sample in a study of cytomegalovirus exposure and HLA in healthy donors. The protocol was immunoSEQ multiplex PCR, while the TCRdb copy is restricted to in-frame clones and leaves out a portion. The repertoire consists of approximately 220,000 clones, with about 80% occurring once and the leading ten covering roughly 0.6%. What was sequenced was PBMCs. These receptors were obtained from a man aged 18 to 30 in good health and CMV-seronegative. Each CDR3 is given with its conserved first and last residue. A D gene is named only where the DNA matches it firmly. Size values are once, few and many counts, or a class for expanded clones, and some rows have none.

>.|.|TRBJ2-1|TRBV15
CATSRDLADSYNEQFF
TGTGCCACCAGCAGAGATCTGGCGGACTCCTACAATGAGCAGTTCTTC
>once|.|TRBJ2-7|TRBV4-1
CASSLREQAYEQYF
TGCGCCAGCAGCCTAAGAGAGCAGGCCTACGAGCAGTACTTC
>.|.|TRBJ2-1|TRBV11-2
CASSSMLQEQFF
TGTGCCAGCAGCTCAATGCTTCAGGAGCAGTTCTTC
>.|.|TRBJ2-5|TRBV7-8
CASSEGLYQYF
TGTGCCAGCAGCGAGGGACTTTACCAGTACTTC
>few|.|TRBJ2-1|TRBV9
CASSVAGRGEQFF
TGTGCCAGCAGCGTAGCAGGCCGTGGTGAGCAGTTCTTC
>few|TRBD1|TRBJ1-6|TRBV5-1
CASSEGQHNSPLHF
TGCGCCAGCAGCGAGGGACAGCATAATTCACCCCTCCACTTT
>.|TRBD2|TRBJ2-3|TRBV6-1
CASRLAGGSRDTQYF
TGTGCCAGCAGGTTAGCGGGAGGGAGTAGGGATACGCAGTATTTT
>.|TRBD1|TRBJ2-7|TRBV29-1
CSVEDPRQGLEQYF
TGCAGCGTTGAAGATCCGAGACAGGGGCTCGAGCAGTACTTC
>.|TRBD1|TRBJ2-5|TRBV4-1
CASSQGQGYQVETQYF
TGCGCCAGCAGCCAAGGACAGGGCTACCAAGTTGAGACCCAGTACTTC
>.|TRBD2|TRBJ2-5|TRBV28
CASTWGGVRETQYF
TGTGCCAGCACCTGGGGGGGAGTACGGGAGACCCAGTACTTC
>.|.|TRBJ1-2|TRBV19
CASRTRTSDGYTF
TGTGCCAGTAGGACACGGACATCAGATGGCTACACCTTC